A selection of T cell receptor beta chains follows, all from one sample in a study of beta chain features in type 1 diabetes. TCRdb keeps only in-frame clones here, not all; method: immunoSEQ multiplex PCR. This sample has 350,000 to 450,000 clones, with 11% to 15% found just once. Material: naive CD4+ T cells from blood. The receptors were sampled from a man between 25 and 39 years old in good health. Both conserved end residues are part of each CDR3. A D gene is named only where the DNA matches it firmly. The listing skips clone size in some rows; elsewhere it reads once, few, many or a size class.

abundance	v_gene	d_gene	j_gene	CDR3aa	CDR3nt
.	TRBV6-5	.	TRBJ2-3	CASSRLGGLTDTQYF	TGTGCCAGCAGCCGTCTCGGAGGTCTAACAGATACGCAGTATTTT
few	TRBV7-8	TRBD2	TRBJ2-4	CASSTRLAGRDIQYF	TGTGCCAGCAGCACCCGACTAGCGGGGCGAGACATTCAGTACTTC
few	TRBV6-5	TRBD1	TRBJ1-1	CASTGTGGNVAEAFF	TGTGCCAGCACCGGGACAGGGGGCAATGTAGCTGAAGCTTTCTTT
once	TRBV7-2	.	TRBJ1-2	CASSPLVPVANYGYTF	TGTGCCAGCAGCCCCCTCGTCCCTGTAGCTAACTATGGCTACACCTTC
.	TRBV20-1	.	TRBJ2-3	CSAMGLDTQYF	TGCAGTGCTATGGGGTTAGATACGCAGTATTTT
.	TRBV25-1	.	TRBJ1-1	CASRRTSNTEAFF	TGTGCCAGCAGAAGGACATCCAACACTGAAGCTTTCTTT
few	TRBV30	.	TRBJ1-4	CAWGVGSANEKLFF	TGTGCCTGGGGTGTTGGATCTGCTAATGAAAAACTGTTTTTT
.	TRBV29-1	TRBD2	TRBJ2-3	CSATSGTTDTQYF	TGCAGCGCAACTAGCGGGACCACAGATACGCAGTATTTT
.	TRBV11-2	.	TRBJ2-5	CASSSLVFRAGEETQYF	TGTGCCAGCAGCTCATTGGTATTCCGGGCAGGAGAAGAGACCCAGTACTTC
.	TRBV7-6	.	TRBJ1-4	CASSLVGEGEKLFF	TGTGCCAGCAGCTTAGTAGGGGAGGGTGAAAAACTGTTTTTT
few	TRBV6-5	.	TRBJ2-4	CASSLGMAKNIQYF	TGTGCCAGCAGTCTGGGGATGGCCAAAAACATTCAGTACTTC
.	TRBV19	TRBD1	TRBJ2-2	CASRETGATGELFF	TGTGCCAGTCGCGAAACAGGGGCCACCGGGGAGCTGTTTTTT
few	TRBV5-6	TRBD2	TRBJ2-3	CASRLAGEADTQYF	TGTGCCAGCAGACTAGCGGGGGAAGCAGATACGCAGTATTTT
.	TRBV7-3	TRBD2	TRBJ2-1	CASSQSGINEQFF	TGTGCCAGCAGCCAGAGCGGGATCAATGAGCAGTTCTTC
few	TRBV7-2	TRBD2	TRBJ2-7	CASSASGGAEEQYF	TGTGCCAGCAGCGCTAGCGGGGGGGCCGAAGAGCAGTACTTC
.	TRBV2	.	TRBJ2-5	CASSDERRPNF	TGTGCCAGCAGTGATGAGCGTCGGCCTAACTTC
few	TRBV5-4	.	TRBJ2-4	CASSFSPAENIQYF	TGTGCCAGCAGCTTTTCGCCCGCGGAAAACATTCAGTACTTC
few	TRBV29-1	.	TRBJ1-1	CSVGWGGTLTEAFF	TGCAGCGTTGGGTGGGGAGGGACATTGACTGAAGCTTTCTTT
few	TRBV18	.	TRBJ1-1	CASHYTDTEAFF	TGTGCCAGCCATTACACAGACACTGAAGCTTTCTTT
.	TRBV7-2	.	TRBJ2-7	CASSSRAGASYEQYF	TGTGCCAGCAGTTCCAGGGCGGGGGCATCCTACGAGCAGTACTTC
few	TRBV20-1	.	TRBJ2-1	CSAGYQNEQFF	TGCAGTGCTGGATATCAGAATGAGCAGTTCTTC
.	TRBV7-3	.	TRBJ2-3	CASSLRLNRDDTQYF	TGTGCCAGCAGCTTACGCTTAAACAGGGATGATACGCAGTATTTT
.	TRBV9	.	TRBJ2-7	CASSATGAGIEQYF	TGTGCCAGCAGCGCAACGGGAGCAGGGATCGAGCAGTACTTC
few	TRBV7-2	.	TRBJ1-2	CASSLVQGYGYTF	TGTGCCAGCAGCTTAGTTCAGGGCTATGGCTACACCTTC
few	TRBV6-6	.	TRBJ2-7	CASTYSGSSYEQYF	TGTGCCAGCACATACTCAGGATCTTCCTACGAGCAGTACTTC
few	TRBV7-2	.	TRBJ2-3	CASSPSWAQYF	TGTGCCAGCAGCCCTTCGTGGGCGCAGTATTTT